This TCR beta chain stems from a study of cytomegalovirus exposure and HLA in healthy donors. Researchers ran the PCR with 60 Vbeta and 13 Jbeta primers. TCRdb's copy holds only in-frame clones and misses some; the assay was immunoSEQ multiplex PCR. The sample consists of approximately 220,000 clones, less than 80% of them appearing once. For this clone: Its antigen remains unidentified.

The junction had 14 bases not matched to a gene; V was cut back by 3 bases and J by 6 bases. Germline CDR1 KGHSH, CDR2 LQKENI. This CDR3 spans 17 amino acids. Nominally healthy donors were sampled, though unrecorded immune exposures were likely. Study results and limitations: A reported reduction in N-insertions relative to the roughly 670-donor mean was seen in an Asian-associated ancestry cluster in a later analysis. Previous analysis showed most TCR beta V segments were productive about 87% or about 30% of the time. Analyses of presence/absence relied on an assumption of roughly uniform sequencing depth across donors.

This TCR derives from a girl aged 2 to 9 in good health and CMV-seronegative. The material sequenced was PBMCs. This rearrangement joins TRBV18 to TRBJ2-1; 7 bases fit TRBD1. CDR3 DNA sequence: TGTGCCAGCTCACCCCGCCCGACAGGGCCGCGTGTCAATGAGCAGTTCTTC. The encoded protein is CASSPRPTGPRVNEQFF.